The present entry profiles one T cell receptor (beta chain) with its context. From germline, CDR1 is SGDLS and CDR2 YYNGEE. The CDR3 contains 16 residues. V gave up 4 bases and J gave up 6 bases; unmatched junction bases: 16. The PCR contained 60 Vbeta and 13 Jbeta primers. This table comes from immunoSEQ multiplex PCR, and its TCRdb copy is limited to in-frame clones, with some not included. This sample carries some 140,000 clones, around 80% of them seen once, and the ten largest clones take 10% to 15%. This sample was included in a study of cytomegalovirus exposure and HLA in healthy donors. Material: PBMCs. The sequence was collected from a man aged 30 to 39 in good health and CMV-seropositive. The rearrangement uses TRBV9 and TRBJ2-7, with TRBD1 matching over 7 bases. CDR3 region: CASSPGTADQGLEQYF. CDR3 in DNA: TGTGCCAGCAGCCCCGGGACAGCCGACCAAGGTCTCGAGCAGTACTTC.